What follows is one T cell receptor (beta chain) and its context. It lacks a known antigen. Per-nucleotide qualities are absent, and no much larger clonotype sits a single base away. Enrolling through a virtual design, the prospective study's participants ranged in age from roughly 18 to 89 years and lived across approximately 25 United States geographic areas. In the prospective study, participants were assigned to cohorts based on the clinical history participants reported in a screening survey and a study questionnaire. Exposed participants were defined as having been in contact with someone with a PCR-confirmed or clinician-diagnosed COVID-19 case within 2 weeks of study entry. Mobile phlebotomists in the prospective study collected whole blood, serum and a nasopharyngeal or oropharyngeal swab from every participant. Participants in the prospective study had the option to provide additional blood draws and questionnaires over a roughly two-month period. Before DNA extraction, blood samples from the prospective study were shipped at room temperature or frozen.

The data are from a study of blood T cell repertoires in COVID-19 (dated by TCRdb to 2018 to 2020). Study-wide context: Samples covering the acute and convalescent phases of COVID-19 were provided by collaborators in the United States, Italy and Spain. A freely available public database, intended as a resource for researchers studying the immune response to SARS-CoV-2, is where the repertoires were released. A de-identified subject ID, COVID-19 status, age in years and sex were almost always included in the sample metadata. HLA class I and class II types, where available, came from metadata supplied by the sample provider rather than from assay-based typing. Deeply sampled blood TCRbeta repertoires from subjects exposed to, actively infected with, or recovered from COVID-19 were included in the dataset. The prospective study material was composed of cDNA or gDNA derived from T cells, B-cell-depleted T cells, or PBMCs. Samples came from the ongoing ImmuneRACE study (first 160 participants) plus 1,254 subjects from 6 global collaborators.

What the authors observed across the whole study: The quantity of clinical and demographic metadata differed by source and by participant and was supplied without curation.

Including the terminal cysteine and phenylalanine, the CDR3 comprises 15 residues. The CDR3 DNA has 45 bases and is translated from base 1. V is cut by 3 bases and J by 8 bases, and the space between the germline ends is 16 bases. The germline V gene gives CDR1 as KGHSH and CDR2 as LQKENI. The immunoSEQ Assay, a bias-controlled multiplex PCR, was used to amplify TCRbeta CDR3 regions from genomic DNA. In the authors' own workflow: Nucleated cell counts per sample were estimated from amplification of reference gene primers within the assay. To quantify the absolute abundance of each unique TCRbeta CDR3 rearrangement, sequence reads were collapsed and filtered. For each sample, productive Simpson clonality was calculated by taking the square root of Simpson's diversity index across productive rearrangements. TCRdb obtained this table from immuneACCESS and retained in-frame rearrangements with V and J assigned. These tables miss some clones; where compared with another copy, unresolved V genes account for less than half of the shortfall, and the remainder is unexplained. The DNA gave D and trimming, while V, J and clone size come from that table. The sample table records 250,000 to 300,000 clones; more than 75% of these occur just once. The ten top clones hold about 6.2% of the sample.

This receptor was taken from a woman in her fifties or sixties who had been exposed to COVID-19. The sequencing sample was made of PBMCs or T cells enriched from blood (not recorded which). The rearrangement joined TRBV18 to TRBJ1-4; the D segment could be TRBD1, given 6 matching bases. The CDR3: CASSPGQGSFEKLFF. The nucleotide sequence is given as TGTGCCAGCTCACCCGGGCAGGGGAGCTTCGAAAAACTGTTTTTT.